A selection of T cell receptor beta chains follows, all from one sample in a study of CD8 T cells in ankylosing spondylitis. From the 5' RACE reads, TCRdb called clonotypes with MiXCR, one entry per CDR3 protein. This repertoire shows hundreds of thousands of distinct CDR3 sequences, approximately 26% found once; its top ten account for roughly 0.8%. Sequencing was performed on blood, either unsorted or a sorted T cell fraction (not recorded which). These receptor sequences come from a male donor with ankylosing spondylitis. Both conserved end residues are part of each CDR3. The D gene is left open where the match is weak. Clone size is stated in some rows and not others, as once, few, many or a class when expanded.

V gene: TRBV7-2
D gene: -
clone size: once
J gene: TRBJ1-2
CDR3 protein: CASSQDGQSYGYTF
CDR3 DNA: TGTGCCAGCAGCCAGGACGGACAGAGTTATGGCTACACCTTC

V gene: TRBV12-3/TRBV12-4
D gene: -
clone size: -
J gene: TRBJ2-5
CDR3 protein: CASKSPGGETQYF
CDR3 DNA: TGTGCCAGCAAAAGTCCCGGCGGAGAGACCCAGTACTTC

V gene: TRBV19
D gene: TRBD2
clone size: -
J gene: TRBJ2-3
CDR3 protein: CASYSRGGEDTQYF
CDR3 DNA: TGTGCCAGCTACTCGAGGGGAGGGGAAGATACGCAGTATTTT

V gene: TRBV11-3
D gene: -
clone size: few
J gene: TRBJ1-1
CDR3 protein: CASSLGVGGVSPEAFF
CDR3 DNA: TGTGCCAGCAGCTTAGGGGTCGGAGGGGTTAGCCCTGAAGCTTTCTTT

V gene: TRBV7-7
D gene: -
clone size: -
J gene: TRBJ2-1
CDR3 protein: CASSLAPGNEQFF
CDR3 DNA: TGTGCCAGCAGCTTAGCCCCCGGTAATGAGCAGTTCTTC

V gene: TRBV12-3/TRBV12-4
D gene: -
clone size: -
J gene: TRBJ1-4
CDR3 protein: CASSLNYGSEKLFF
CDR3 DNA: TGTGCCAGCAGTTTAAATTACGGGAGTGAAAAACTGTTTTTT

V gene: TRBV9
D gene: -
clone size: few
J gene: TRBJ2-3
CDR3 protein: CASSVAAEQTDTQYF
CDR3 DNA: TGTGCCAGCAGCGTAGCCGCAGAGCAGACAGATACGCAGTATTTT

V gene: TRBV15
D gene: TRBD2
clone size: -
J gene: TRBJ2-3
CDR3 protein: CATSRDPGGRTDTQYF
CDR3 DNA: TGTGCCACCAGCAGAGATCCGGGGGGGCGCACAGATACGCAGTATTTT

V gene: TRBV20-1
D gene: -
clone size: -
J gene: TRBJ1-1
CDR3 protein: CSATGLTEAFF
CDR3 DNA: TGCAGTGCTACAGGGCTCACTGAAGCTTTCTTT

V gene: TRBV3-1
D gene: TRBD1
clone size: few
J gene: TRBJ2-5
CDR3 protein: CASSHPSGTAGETQYF
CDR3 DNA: TGTGCCAGCAGCCATCCTTCCGGGACAGCAGGAGAGACCCAGTACTTC

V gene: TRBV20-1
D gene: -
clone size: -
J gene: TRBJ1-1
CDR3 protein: CSARDVGENTEAFF
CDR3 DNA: TGCAGTGCTAGAGATGTAGGGGAGAACACTGAAGCTTTCTTT

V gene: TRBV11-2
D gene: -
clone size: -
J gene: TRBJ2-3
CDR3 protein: CASSLGDHPPTDTQYF
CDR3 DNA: TGTGCCAGCAGCTTAGGGGACCACCCTCCCACAGATACGCAGTATTTT

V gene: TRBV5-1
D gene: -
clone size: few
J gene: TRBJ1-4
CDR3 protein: CASSLRRGSEKLFF
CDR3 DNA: TGCGCCAGCAGCCTGCGTCGGGGTAGTGAAAAACTGTTTTTT

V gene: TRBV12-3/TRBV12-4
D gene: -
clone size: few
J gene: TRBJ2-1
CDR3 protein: CASSTRDSSYNEQFF
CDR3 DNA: TGTGCCAGCAGCACGAGGGACTCGTCCTACAATGAGCAGTTCTTC

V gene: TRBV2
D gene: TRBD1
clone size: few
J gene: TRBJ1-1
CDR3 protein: CASRGAGGMNTEAFF
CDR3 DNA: TGTGCCAGCCGGGGGGCAGGGGGAATGAACACTGAAGCTTTCTTT

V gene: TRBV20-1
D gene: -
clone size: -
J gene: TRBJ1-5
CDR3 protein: CSASDGDRPQHF
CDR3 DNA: TGCAGTGCTTCGGACGGGGATAGGCCCCAGCATTTT

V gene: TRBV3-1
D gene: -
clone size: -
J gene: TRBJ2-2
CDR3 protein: CASSQAQLKNTGELFF
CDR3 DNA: TGTGCCAGCAGCCAAGCTCAGTTGAAGAACACCGGGGAGCTGTTTTTT

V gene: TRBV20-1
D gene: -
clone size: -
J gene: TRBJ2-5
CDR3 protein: CSASEEETQYF
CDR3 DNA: TGCAGTGCTAGCGAGGAAGAGACCCAGTACTTC

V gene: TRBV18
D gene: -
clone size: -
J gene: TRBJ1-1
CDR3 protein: CASSPVRENTEAFF
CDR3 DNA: TGTGCCAGCTCACCTGTGAGGGAGAACACTGAAGCTTTCTTT

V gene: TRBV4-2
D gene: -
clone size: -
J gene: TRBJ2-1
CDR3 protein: CASMPGLNNEQFF
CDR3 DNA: TGTGCCAGCATGCCGGGACTCAACAATGAGCAGTTCTTC

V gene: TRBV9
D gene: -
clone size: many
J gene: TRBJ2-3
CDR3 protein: CASSVTGTSTDTQYF
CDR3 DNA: TGTGCCAGCAGCGTAACCGGGACTAGCACAGATACGCAGTATTTT

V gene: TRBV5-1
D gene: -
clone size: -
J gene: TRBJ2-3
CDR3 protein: CASSHTGTDTQYF
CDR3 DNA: TGCGCCAGCAGCCACACAGGCACAGATACGCAGTATTTT

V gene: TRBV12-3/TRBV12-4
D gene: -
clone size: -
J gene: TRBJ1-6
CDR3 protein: CASRPLRGNSPLHF
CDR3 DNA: TGTGCCAGCAGGCCCCTCAGGGGCAATTCACCCCTCCACTTT

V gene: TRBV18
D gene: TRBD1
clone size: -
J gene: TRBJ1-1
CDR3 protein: CASSPGTGRGNTEAFF
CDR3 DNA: TGTGCCAGCTCACCCGGGACAGGGAGGGGTAACACTGAAGCTTTCTTT

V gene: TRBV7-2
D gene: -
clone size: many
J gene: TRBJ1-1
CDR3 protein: CASSLVQGGSTEAFF
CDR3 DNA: TGTGCCAGCAGCTTAGTTCAGGGCGGGAGTACTGAAGCTTTCTTT

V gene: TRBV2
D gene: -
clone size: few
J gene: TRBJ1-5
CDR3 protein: CASSEALGNQPQHF
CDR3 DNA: TGTGCCAGCAGTGAAGCCCTTGGCAATCAGCCCCAGCATTTT

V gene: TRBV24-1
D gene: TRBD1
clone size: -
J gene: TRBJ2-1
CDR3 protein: CATSDTLGQGWNEQFF
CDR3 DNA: TGTGCCACCAGTGACACCTTGGGACAGGGTTGGAATGAGCAGTTCTTC

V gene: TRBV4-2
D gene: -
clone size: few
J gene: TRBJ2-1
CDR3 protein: CASSQEDSYNEQFF
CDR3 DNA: TGTGCCAGCAGCCAAGAAGACTCCTACAATGAGCAGTTCTTC

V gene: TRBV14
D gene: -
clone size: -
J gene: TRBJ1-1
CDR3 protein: CASSQAGGYDTEAFF
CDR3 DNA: TGTGCCAGCAGCCAAGCCGGGGGATACGACACTGAAGCTTTCTTT

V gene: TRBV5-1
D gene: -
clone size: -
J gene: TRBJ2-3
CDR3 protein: CASTTGLPGTDTQYF
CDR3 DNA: TGCGCCAGTACCACAGGCCTGCCTGGCACAGATACGCAGTATTTT

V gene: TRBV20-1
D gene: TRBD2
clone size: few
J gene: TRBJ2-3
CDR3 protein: CSARTSGRKDTQYF
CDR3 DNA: TGCAGTGCCAGGACTAGCGGGAGAAAAGATACGCAGTATTTT

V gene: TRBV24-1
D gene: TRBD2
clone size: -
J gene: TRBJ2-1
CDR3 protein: CATSDSPGTSGSSGSYNEQFF
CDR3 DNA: TGTGCCACCAGTGATTCGCCGGGGACTAGCGGGAGTAGTGGCTCCTACAATGAGCAGTTCTTC

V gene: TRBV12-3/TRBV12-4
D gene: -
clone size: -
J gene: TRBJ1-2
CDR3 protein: CASSVERTVGSYTF
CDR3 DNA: TGTGCCAGCAGTGTCGAACGGACAGTTGGCAGCTACACCTTC

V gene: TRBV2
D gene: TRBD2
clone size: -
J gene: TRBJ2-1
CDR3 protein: CASRELAGSYNEQFF
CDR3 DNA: TGTGCCAGCAGGGAACTAGCGGGATCGTACAATGAGCAGTTCTTC

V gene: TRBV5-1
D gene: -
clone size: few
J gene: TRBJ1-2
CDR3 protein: CASSLDRFYGYTF
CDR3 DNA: TGCGCCAGCAGCTTGGACAGGTTTTATGGCTACACCTTC

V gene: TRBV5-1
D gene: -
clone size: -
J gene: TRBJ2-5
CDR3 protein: CASSSVAGETQYF
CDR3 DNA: TGCGCCAGCAGCTCTGTTGCGGGAGAGACCCAGTACTTC

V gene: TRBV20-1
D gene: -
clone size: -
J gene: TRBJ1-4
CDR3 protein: CSASWEGEKLFF
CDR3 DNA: TGCAGTGCTAGTTGGGAGGGTGAAAAACTGTTTTTT

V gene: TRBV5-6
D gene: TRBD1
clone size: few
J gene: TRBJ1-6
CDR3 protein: CASSLVTGANYNSPLHF
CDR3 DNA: TGTGCCAGCAGCTTGGTGACAGGGGCTAACTATAATTCACCCCTCCACTTT

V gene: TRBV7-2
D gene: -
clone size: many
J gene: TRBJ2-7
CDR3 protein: CASSLAASSYEQYF
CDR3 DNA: TGTGCCAGCAGCTTAGCAGCGAGCTCCTACGAGCAGTACTTC

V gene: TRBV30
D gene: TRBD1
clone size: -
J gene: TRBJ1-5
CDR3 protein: CAWETGDNQPQHF
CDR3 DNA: TGTGCCTGGGAGACAGGGGACAATCAGCCCCAGCATTTT

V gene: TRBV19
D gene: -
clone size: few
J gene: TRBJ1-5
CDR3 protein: CASSMGGNQPQHF
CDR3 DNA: TGTGCCAGTAGTATGGGAGGAAATCAGCCCCAGCATTTT

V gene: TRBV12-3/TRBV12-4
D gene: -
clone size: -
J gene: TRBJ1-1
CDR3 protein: CASSLRGPVNTEAFF
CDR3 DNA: TGTGCCAGCAGTCTCCGGGGACCTGTGAACACTGAAGCTTTCTTT

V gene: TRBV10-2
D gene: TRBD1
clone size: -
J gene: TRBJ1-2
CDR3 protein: CASSESLTGTAGYTF
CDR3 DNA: TGCGCCAGCAGTGAGTCTTTGACAGGGACAGCTGGCTACACCTTC

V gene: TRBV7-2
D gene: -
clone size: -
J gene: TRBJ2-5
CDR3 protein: CASSLEASQETQYF
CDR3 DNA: TGTGCCAGCAGCTTAGAAGCCTCCCAAGAGACCCAGTACTTC

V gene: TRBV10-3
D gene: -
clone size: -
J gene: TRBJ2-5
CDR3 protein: CAISDRADYQETQYF
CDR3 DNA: TGTGCCATCAGTGACCGGGCAGACTACCAAGAGACCCAGTACTTC

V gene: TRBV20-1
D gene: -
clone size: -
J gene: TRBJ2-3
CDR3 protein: CSASIPVTLSTDTQYF
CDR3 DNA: TGCAGTGCTAGTATACCAGTTACCCTTAGCACAGATACGCAGTATTTT

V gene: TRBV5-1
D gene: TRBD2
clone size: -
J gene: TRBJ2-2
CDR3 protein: CASSNGGLRGGRGTGELFF
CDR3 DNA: TGCGCCAGCAGCAATGGAGGCTTACGAGGCGGGAGAGGTACCGGGGAGCTGTTTTTT

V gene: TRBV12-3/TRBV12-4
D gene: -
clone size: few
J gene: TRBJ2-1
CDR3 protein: CASSFTTGTYNEQFF
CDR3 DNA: TGTGCCAGCAGTTTCACTACCGGGACCTACAATGAGCAGTTCTTC